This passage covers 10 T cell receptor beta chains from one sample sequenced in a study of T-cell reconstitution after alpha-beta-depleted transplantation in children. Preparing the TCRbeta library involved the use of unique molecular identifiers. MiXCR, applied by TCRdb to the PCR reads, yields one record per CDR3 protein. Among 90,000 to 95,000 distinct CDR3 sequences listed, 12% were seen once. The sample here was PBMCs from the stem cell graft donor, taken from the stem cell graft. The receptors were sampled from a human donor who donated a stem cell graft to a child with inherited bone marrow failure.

Here the CDR3 DNA reads TGCAGCGGAGGACCCATCCTGGGCGATGAGCAGTTCTTC. Its protein is CSGGPILGDEQFF. V and J are TRBV29-1 and TRBJ2-1; D gene uncertain. Trimming cost V 7 bases and J 8 bases, with 18 bases left between them. CDR1 is SQVTM and CDR2 is ANQGSEA in the germline V gene. This CDR3 is built from 13 residues.

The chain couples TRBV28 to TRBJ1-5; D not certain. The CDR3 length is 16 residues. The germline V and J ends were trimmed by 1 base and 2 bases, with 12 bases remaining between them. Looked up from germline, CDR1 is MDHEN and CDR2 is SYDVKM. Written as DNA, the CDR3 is TGTGCCAGCAGTTTATCGGGGTGGGTAGGCAATCAGCCCCAGCATTTT. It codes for CASSLSGWVGNQPQHF.

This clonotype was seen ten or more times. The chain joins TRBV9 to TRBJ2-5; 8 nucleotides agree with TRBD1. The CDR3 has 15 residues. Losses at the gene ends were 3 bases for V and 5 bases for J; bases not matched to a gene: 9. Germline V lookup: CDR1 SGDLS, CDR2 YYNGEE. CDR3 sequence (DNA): TGTGCCAGCAGCGCAGCAGGGGGCCTGGAGGAGACCCAGTACTTC. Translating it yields CASSAAGGLEETQYF.

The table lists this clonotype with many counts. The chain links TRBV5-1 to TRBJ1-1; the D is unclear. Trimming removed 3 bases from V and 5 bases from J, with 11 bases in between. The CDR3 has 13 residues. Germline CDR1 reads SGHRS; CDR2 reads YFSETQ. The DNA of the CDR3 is TGCGCCAGCAGCTGGTCGGAGGATACTGAAGCTTTCTTT. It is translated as CASSWSEDTEAFF.

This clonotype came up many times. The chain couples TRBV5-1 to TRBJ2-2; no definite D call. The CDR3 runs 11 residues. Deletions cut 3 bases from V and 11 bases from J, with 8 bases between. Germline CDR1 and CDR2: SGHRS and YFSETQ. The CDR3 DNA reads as TGCGCCAGCAGCTATGGTACCGAGCTGTTTTTT. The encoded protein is CASSYGTELFF.

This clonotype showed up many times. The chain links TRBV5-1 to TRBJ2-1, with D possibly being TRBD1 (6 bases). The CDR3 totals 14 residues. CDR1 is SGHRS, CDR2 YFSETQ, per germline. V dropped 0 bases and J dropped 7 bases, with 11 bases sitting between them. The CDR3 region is CASSLAPGVNEQFF. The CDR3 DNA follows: TGCGCCAGCAGCTTGGCCCCAGGGGTAAATGAGCAGTTCTTC.

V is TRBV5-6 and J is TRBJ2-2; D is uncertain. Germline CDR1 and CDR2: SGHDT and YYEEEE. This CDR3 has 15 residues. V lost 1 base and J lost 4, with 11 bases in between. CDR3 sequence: CASSLTVALTGELFF. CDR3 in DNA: TGTGCCAGCAGCTTGACAGTTGCCCTCACCGGGGAGCTGTTTTTT. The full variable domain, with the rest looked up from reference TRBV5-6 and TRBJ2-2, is DAGVTQSPTHLIKTRGQQVTLRCSPKSGHDTVSWYQQALGQGPQFIFQYYEEEERQRGNFPDRFSGHQFPNYSSELNVNALLLGDSALYLCASSLTVALTGELFFGEGSRLTVL.

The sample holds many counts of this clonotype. The CDR3, as DNA: TGTGCCAGCACCAACCCTTCCAGCGCGAACAACGAGCAGTACTTC. Its protein product is CASTNPSSANNEQYF. The rearrangement uses TRBV28 and TRBJ2-7; D not certain. The CDR3 loop spans 15 amino acids. Germline-derived CDR1 and CDR2 are MDHEN and SYDVKM. The ends were cut back, 7 bases at V and 5 bases at J, with 21 bases in the middle.

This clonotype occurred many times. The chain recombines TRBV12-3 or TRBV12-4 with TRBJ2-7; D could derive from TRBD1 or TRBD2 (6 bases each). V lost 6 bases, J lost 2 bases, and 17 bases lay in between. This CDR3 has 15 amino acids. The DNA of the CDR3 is TGTGCCAGCAGCCCTGCGGGACAAAAGCCCTACGAGCAGTACTTC. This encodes CASSPAGQKPYEQYF.

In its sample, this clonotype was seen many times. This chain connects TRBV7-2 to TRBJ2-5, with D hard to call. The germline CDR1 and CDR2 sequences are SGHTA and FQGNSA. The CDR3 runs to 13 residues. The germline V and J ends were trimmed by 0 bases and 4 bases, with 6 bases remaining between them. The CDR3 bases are TGTGCCAGCAGCTTAGCTCGAGGAGAGACCCAGTACTTC. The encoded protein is CASSLARGETQYF.